This passage covers 23 T cell receptor beta chains from one sample sequenced in a study of early T cells in non-severe SARS-CoV-2 infection. TCRdb ran MiXCR on the 5' RACE reads and lists one entry per CDR3 protein. The table records more than 35,000 distinct CDR3 sequences, around 4.6% of them present only once. The source material was whole blood. These receptor sequences come from an adult who was a healthcare worker with PCR-confirmed SARS-CoV-2 infection or an uninfected control (not recorded which).

This clonotype showed up just a few times. The chain combines TRBV7-2 with TRBJ2-3; 12 bases are shared with TRBD2. The CDR3 contains 15 residues. The germline gives CDR1 SGHTA, CDR2 FQGNSA. V shed 5 bases and J 2 bases; nucleotides not matched to a gene: 2. The CDR3 loop is CASSRLAGATDTQYF. CDR3 bases: TGTGCCAGCAGCCGACTAGCGGGGGCCACAGATACGCAGTATTTT.

This clonotype was seen repeatedly, ten times or more. This chain joins TRBV4-1 and TRBJ2-7, with 10 nucleotides matching TRBD1. After removal of 2 bases from V and 2 bases from J, the junction contained 3 bases not matched to a gene. This CDR3 is 15 amino acids long. Germline CDR1 reads MGHRA; CDR2 reads YSYEKL. CDR3 nucleotide sequence: TGCGCCAGCAGCCAAAGTGGGACAGGGGCCTACGAGCAGTACTTC. Translating gives CASSQSGTGAYEQYF.

Note on this clonotype: The junction and the germline gene differ at one end; a read error may be behind it. V and J are TRBV4-1 and TRBJ1-5; possible D gene TRBD1, 5 bases. Germline lookup yields CDR1 MGHRA and CDR2 YSYEKL. The CDR3 loop spans 17 amino acids. In DNA, the CDR3 is TGCGCCAGCAGTCAAGGGGTTAGGGACGGTTGGAATCAGCCCCAGCATTTT. Translated, it gives CASSQGVRDGWNQPQHF.

In its sample, this clonotype was seen many times. The CDR3: CASTPGGFEDEQFF. The DNA of the CDR3 is TGTGCCAGCACCCCGGGGGGGTTCGAGGATGAGCAGTTCTTC. V gene TRBV13 combines with J gene TRBJ2-1, with TRBD2 matching 8 bases. V lost 7 bases to trimming and J lost 8 bases; unmatched junction nucleotides: 10. Germline V gene data show CDR1 as PRHDT and CDR2 as FYEKMQ (reference sequence). CDR3 size: 14 residues.

The chain employs TRBV5-6 and TRBJ2-5; a weak D match, TRBD2 (6 bases). This CDR3 is built from 13 residues. The germline gives CDR1 SGHDT, CDR2 YYEEEE. V lost 0 bases and J 4 bases, leaving 7 bases between the germline ends. CDR3: CASSLGLGETQYF. The CDR3 coding sequence is TGTGCCAGCAGCTTGGGACTAGGAGAGACCCAGTACTTC.

The sample holds many counts of this clonotype. The gene calls are TRBV7-9 and TRBJ1-1, with D maybe TRBD1 (5 bases). V lost 0 bases, J lost 3 bases, and 14 bases lay in between. The CDR3 runs 16 residues. Germline CDR1 is SEHNR and CDR2 is FQNEAQ (reference sequence). In DNA, the CDR3 is TGTGCCAGCAGCTTAGCGGGGGGGACTGTTTACACTGAAGCTTTCTTT. It is translated as CASSLAGGTVYTEAFF.

This clonotype appeared many times. This sequence joins TRBV5-1 and TRBJ1-5, with D perhaps TRBD1 (5 bases). V was shortened by 0 bases and J by 3 bases, with 10 bases between the two germline ends. This CDR3 is built from 15 residues. Germline assignment: CDR1 SGHRS and CDR2 YFSETQ. CDR3 amino acids: CASSLEGLSNQPQHF. The CDR3 DNA is TGCGCCAGCAGCTTGGAGGGACTGTCCAATCAGCCCCAGCATTTT.

This clonotype was recorded a few times. The chain links TRBV19 to TRBJ2-5, with D possibly being TRBD1 (7 bases). This CDR3 is built from 15 residues. Per the germline V gene, CDR1 is LNHDA and CDR2 is SQIVND (reference sequence). Trimming left V 3 bases short and J 3 bases short, with 14 bases between. In DNA form, the CDR3 reads TGTGCCAGTAGTATTGGCGTCAGGGGGGAAGAGACCCAGTACTTC. Translation gives CASSIGVRGEETQYF. The variable domain in full, completed from reference TRBV19 and TRBJ2-5, reads DGGITQSPKYLFRKEGQNVTLSCEQNLNHDAMYWYRQDPGQGLRLIYYSQIVNDFQKGDIAEGYSVSREKKESFPLTVTSAQKNPTAFYLCASSIGVRGEETQYFGPGTRLLVL.

V usage is TRBV10-3 and J usage is TRBJ2-3; D remains unclear. The length of the CDR3 is 15 residues. CDR1 is ENHRY and CDR2 is SYGVKD in the germline V gene. Between the trimmed V and J ends, which lost 6 bases and 5 bases, there was a span of 18 bases. The CDR3 DNA follows: TGTGCCATCAGAGCCTCTCTAGAGGTAGGAGATACGCAGTATTTT. This translates into CAIRASLEVGDTQYF.

In its sample, this clonotype was seen a few times. V usage is TRBV18 and J usage is TRBJ2-1, with 7 bases identical to TRBD1. The germline gives CDR1 KGHSH, CDR2 LQKENI. The CDR3 sequence is 15 residues long. The trim removed 6 bases at V and 2 bases at J, leaving 7 bases unmatched. The CDR3 is CASSKDRVPYNEQFF. The CDR3 coding sequence is TGTGCCAGCTCTAAAGACAGGGTCCCCTACAATGAGCAGTTCTTC.

The chain joins TRBV7-9 to TRBJ2-3, with D hard to call. Trimming cost V 0 bases and J 10 bases, with 11 bases left between them. This CDR3 is built from 13 residues. CDR1 is SEHNR, CDR2 FQNEAQ, per germline (reference sequence). The CDR3 here is CASSLAPPLSQYF. In DNA form, the CDR3 reads TGTGCCAGCAGCTTAGCCCCCCCCCTTTCGCAGTATTTT. Combining the CDR3 with reference TRBV7-9 and TRBJ2-3 gives the whole variable domain DTGVSQNPRHKITKRGQNVTFRCDPISEHNRLYWYRQTLGQGPEFLTYFQNEAQLEKSRLLSDRFSAERPKGSFSTLEIQRTEQGDSAMYLCASSLAPPLSQYFGPGTRLTVL.

The CDR3 spells CASSLRGTGTDTQYF. CDR3 coding DNA: TGTGCCAGCAGCTTAAGGGGTACAGGCACAGATACGCAGTATTTT. The rearrangement uses TRBV7-3 and TRBJ2-3, with D hard to call. Germline loops: CDR1 SGHTA, CDR2 FQGTGA. V was clipped by 1 base and J by 1 base, with 9 bases between them. CDR3 length: 15 amino acids. The entire variable domain, with the rest obtained from reference TRBV7-3 and TRBJ2-3, is as follows: GAGVSQTPSNKVTEKGKYVELRCDPISGHTALYWYRQSLGQGPEFLIYFQGTGAADDSGLPNDRFFAVRPEGSVSTLKIQRTERGDSAVYLCASSLRGTGTDTQYFGPGTRLTVL.

This clonotype was seen many times. The chain uses TRBV6-6 and TRBJ1-3, with D possibly TRBD1 on 5 matching bases. V shed 5 bases and J shed 3 bases, with 14 bases lying between them. In germline, CDR1 is MNHNY, CDR2 SVGAGI (reference sequence). The CDR3 runs to 15 residues. CDR3 bases: TGTGCCAGCAGTGTTATTGGGACGGATGGAAACACCATATATTTT. Its protein is CASSVIGTDGNTIYF.

The chain combines TRBV25-1 with TRBJ1-5; D is uncertain. Trimming shortened V by 4 bases and J by 4 bases, and 8 bases separated the two germline ends. Germline-derived CDR1 and CDR2 are MGHDK and SYGVNS. This CDR3 has 13 amino acids. CDR3 nucleotides: TGTGCCAGCAGTGCGGCGGATAATCAGCCCCAGCATTTT. Its translation is CASSAADNQPQHF.

This clonotype was recorded at least ten times. CDR3 residues: CAISEDWYKTQYF. The DNA for the CDR3 is TGTGCCATCAGTGAGGACTGGTATAAGACCCAGTACTTC. The rearrangement uses TRBV10-3 and TRBJ2-5; D unclear. The CDR3 totals 13 residues. Looked up from germline, CDR1 is ENHRY and CDR2 is SYGVKD. V was clipped by 2 bases and J by 6 bases, with 10 bases between them.

This clonotype was observed many times. The V call is TRBV29-1, the J call TRBJ2-3; D is tentatively TRBD1 or TRBD2 (6 bases each). The germline V gene encodes CDR1 SQVTM and CDR2 ANQGSEA. V was clipped by 6 bases and J by 2 bases, with 15 bases between them. CDR3 size: 14 residues. This chain's CDR3 is CSVGEGGYTDTQYF. The CDR3 nucleotides read TGCAGCGTGGGGGAAGGGGGGTACACAGATACGCAGTATTTT.

This clonotype was detected ten times or more. The J gene is TRBJ2-3, the V gene TRBV7-9; possible D gene TRBD2, 6 bases. Trimming took off 3 bases at V and 6 bases at J, with 13 bases between the two ends. The CDR3 runs to 14 residues. The V gene's germline CDR1 is SEHNR and CDR2 FQNEAQ (reference sequence). Here the CDR3 reads CASSLDGGRDTQYF. DNA of the CDR3: TGTGCCAGCAGCTTGGATGGTGGGAGGGATACGCAGTATTTT.

This clonotype was counted at least ten times. The chain combines TRBV29-1 with TRBJ2-1, with 8 bases lining up with TRBD1. Looked up from germline, CDR1 is SQVTM and CDR2 is ANQGSEA. The J segment lost 9 bases and the V segment lost 1 base, leaving 8 bases of the junction unmatched. The CDR3 contains 14 residues. This CDR3 reads CSVEAGGSQVEQFF. The CDR3, as DNA: TGCAGCGTTGAAGCAGGGGGCAGTCAAGTTGAGCAGTTCTTC.

This clonotype appeared many times. This chain joins TRBV11-3 and TRBJ2-5; D possibly corresponds to TRBD1 (5 bases). The CDR3 length is 13 residues. Germline V CDR1 and CDR2: SGHNT, YENEEA. Deletions cut 2 bases from V and 5 bases from J, with 9 bases between. The CDR3 protein is CASSLRAGETQYF. The DNA of the CDR3 is TGTGCCAGCAGCTTAAGGGCAGGGGAGACCCAGTACTTC.

The V and J genes are TRBV6-2 or TRBV6-3 and TRBJ1-1; D not resolved. V was pared by 6 bases and J by 4 bases, with 15 bases between. The CDR3 has 14 residues. The germline V gene encodes CDR1 MNHEY and CDR2 SVGEGT. The CDR3 DNA is TGTGCCAGCAGGTCGACTGGGCCGTCCACTGAAGCTTTCTTT. Translating it yields CASRSTGPSTEAFF.

This clonotype has a count of ten or more. The chain uses TRBV7-9 and TRBJ2-1; 8 bases are shared with TRBD1. From germline, CDR1 is SEHNR and CDR2 FQNEAQ (reference sequence). CDR3 length equals 15 residues. V lost 5 bases, J lost 3 bases, and 6 bases stayed unmatched. This CDR3 is CASSIGTGDYNEQFF. In DNA, the CDR3 is TGTGCCAGCAGCATCGGGACAGGAGACTACAATGAGCAGTTCTTC. Together with reference TRBV7-9 and TRBJ2-1, the CDR3 gives the full variable domain: DTGVSQNPRHKITKRGQNVTFRCDPISEHNRLYWYRQTLGQGPEFLTYFQNEAQLEKSRLLSDRFSAERPKGSFSTLEIQRTEQGDSAMYLCASSIGTGDYNEQFFGPGTRLTVL.

The chain joins TRBV27 to TRBJ2-1, with 11 bases identical to TRBD1. The CDR3 covers 15 residues. The germline V gene has CDR1 MNHEY and CDR2 SMNVEV (reference sequence). The J segment lost 6 bases and the V segment lost 5 bases, leaving 6 bases of the junction unmatched. Here the CDR3 DNA reads TGTGCCAGCAGTATCCGGGACAGGGGGTCCAATGAGCAGTTCTTC. It specifies CASSIRDRGSNEQFF.

In its sample, this clonotype was seen many times. The chain links TRBV25-1 to TRBJ2-7, with 7 nucleotides matching TRBD1. The CDR3 sequence is 13 residues long. V lost 4 bases and J lost 2; bases outside the gene matches: 2. The germline CDR1 and CDR2 sequences are MGHDK and SYGVNS. The CDR3 nucleotides are TGTGCCAGCAGTGGGACAGGAGCCTACGAGCAGTACTTC. It yields the protein CASSGTGAYEQYF.